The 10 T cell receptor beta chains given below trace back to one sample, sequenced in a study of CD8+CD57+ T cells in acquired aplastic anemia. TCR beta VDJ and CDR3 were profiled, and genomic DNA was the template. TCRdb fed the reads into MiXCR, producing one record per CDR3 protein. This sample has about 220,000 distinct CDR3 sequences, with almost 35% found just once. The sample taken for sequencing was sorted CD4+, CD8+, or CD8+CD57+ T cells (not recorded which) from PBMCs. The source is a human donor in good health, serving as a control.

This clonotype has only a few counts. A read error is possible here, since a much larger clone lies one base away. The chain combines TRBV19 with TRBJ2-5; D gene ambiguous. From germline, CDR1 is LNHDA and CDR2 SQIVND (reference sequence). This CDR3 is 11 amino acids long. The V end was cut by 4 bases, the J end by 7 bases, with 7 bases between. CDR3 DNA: TGTGCCAGTAGTAGGCGCGGGACCCAGTACTTC. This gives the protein CASSRRGTQYF.

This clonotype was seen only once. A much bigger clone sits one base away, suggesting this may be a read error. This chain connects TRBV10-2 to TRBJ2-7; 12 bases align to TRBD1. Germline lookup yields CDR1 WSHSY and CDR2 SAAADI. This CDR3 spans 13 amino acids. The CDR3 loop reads CASGYGDRGPQYF. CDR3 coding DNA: TGTGCCAGCGGTTACGGGGACAGGGGGCCACAGTACTTC.

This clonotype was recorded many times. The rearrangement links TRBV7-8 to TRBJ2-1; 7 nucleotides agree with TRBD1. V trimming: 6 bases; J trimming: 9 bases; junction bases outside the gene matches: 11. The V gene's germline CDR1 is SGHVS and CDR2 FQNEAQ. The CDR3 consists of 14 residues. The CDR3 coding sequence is TGTGCCAGCAGTGGAAGACAGGGAAGCGGTGAGCAGTTCTTC. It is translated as CASSGRQGSGEQFF.

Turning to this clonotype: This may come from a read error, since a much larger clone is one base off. The CDR3 DNA reads TGTGCCAGCGGCTTGGGGGCGCGAGCTAACTATGGCTACACCTTC. As protein: CASGLGARANYGYTF. V usage is TRBV5-6 and J usage is TRBJ1-2, with D maybe TRBD1 (6 bases). This CDR3 region has 15 residues. In germline, CDR1 is SGHDT, CDR2 YYEEEE.

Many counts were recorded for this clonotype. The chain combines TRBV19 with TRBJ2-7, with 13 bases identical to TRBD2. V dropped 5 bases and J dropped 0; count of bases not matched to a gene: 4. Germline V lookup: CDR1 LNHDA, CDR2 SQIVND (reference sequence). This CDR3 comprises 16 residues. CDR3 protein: CASSWTSGSSSYEQYF. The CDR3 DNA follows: TGTGCCAGTAGTTGGACTAGCGGGAGTAGCTCCTACGAGCAGTACTTC.

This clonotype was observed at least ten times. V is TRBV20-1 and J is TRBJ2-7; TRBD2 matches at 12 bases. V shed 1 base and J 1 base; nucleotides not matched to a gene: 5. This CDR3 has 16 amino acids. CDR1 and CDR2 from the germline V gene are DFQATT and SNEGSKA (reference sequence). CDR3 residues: CSARGLAGDGSYEQYF. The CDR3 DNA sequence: TGCAGTGCTAGAGGACTAGCGGGAGATGGGTCCTACGAGCAGTACTTC.

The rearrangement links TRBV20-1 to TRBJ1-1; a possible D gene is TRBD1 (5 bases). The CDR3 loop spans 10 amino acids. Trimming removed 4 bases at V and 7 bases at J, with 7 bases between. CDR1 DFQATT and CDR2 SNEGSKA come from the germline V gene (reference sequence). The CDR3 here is CSAKDSEAFF. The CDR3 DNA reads TGCAGTGCTAAAGACAGTGAAGCTTTCTTT.

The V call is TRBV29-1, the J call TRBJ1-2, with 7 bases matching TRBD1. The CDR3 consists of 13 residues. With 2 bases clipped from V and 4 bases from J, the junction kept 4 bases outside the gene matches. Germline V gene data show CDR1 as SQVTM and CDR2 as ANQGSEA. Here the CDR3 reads CSVERDRGYGYTF. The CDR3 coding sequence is TGCAGCGTTGAAAGGGACAGAGGCTATGGCTACACCTTC.

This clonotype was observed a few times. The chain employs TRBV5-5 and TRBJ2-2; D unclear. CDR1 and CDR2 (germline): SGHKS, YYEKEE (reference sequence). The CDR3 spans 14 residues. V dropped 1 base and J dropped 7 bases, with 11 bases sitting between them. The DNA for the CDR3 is TGTGCCAGCAGCTTGATTCGAGACCTCGGGGAGCTGTTTTTT. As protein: CASSLIRDLGELFF.

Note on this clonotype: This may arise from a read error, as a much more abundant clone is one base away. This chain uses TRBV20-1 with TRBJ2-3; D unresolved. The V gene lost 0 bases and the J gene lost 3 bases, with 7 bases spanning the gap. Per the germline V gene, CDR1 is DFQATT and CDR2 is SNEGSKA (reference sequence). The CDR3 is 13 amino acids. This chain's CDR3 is CSARDHGTDTQYF. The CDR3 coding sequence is TGCAGTGCTAGAGATCATGGTACAGATACGCAGTATTTT.